The entry that follows covers one T cell receptor (beta chain) sequence. Its target is not known. These data come from a study of T cell responses to AZD1222 COVID-19 vaccine. Notes on the study in general: Among the donors, most were white British and more were female, and clonal diversity was possibly underestimated. Repertoire collection took place solely once the T cell response had peaked. Vaccine-related CD4 TCRs covered spike, predominating at 160-218 and 743-854.

Sequenced by immunoSEQ multiplex PCR; TCRdb stores in-frame clones only, minus some. Here the sample spans about 150,000 clones, about 92% being singletons. V lost 5 bases and J lost 9; bases outside the gene matches: 13. This CDR3 is 15 amino acids long. Per the germline V gene, CDR1 is SEHNR and CDR2 is FQNEAQ (reference sequence). The chain carries TRBV7-9 and TRBJ2-1, with 7 bases that match TRBD2. The starting material was peripheral blood, obtained 28 days after the second AZD1222 dose. This clonotype was sampled from an adult who received the AZD1222 COVID-19 vaccine. The CDR3: CASSGRSGIDGEQFF. The CDR3, as DNA: TGTGCCAGCAGCGGGCGAAGCGGGATTGATGGTGAGCAGTTCTTC.